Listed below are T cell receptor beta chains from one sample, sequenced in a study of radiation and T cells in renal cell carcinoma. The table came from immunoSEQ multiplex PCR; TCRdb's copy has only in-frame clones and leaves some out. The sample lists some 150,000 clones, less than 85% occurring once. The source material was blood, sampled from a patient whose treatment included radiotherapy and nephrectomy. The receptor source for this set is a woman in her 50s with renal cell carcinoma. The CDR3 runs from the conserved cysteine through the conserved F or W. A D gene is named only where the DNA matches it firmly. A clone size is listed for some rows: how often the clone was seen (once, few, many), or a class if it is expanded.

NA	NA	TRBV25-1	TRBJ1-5	CASSLTGNGQPQHF	TGTGCCAGCAGTTTAACAGGGAATGGGCAGCCCCAGCATTTT
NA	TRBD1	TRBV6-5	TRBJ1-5	CASSYDRADQPQHF	TGTGCCAGCAGTTACGACAGGGCGGATCAGCCCCAGCATTTT
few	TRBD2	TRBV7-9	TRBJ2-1	CASSSVAGGPRNEQFF	TGTGCCAGCAGCTCAGTAGCGGGAGGGCCCAGGAATGAGCAGTTCTTC
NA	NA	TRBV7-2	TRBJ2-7	CASSFVGSVYEQYF	TGTGCCAGCAGCTTTGTAGGGTCCGTCTACGAGCAGTACTTC
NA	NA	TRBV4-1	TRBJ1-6	CASSQDSERAFPSPLHF	TGCGCCAGCAGCCAAGATTCGGAAAGGGCTTTTCCCTCACCCCTCCACTTT
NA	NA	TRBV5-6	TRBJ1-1	CASSWGQGNTEAFF	TGTGCCAGCAGCTGGGGACAAGGGAACACTGAAGCTTTCTTT
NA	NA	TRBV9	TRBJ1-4	CASSVVRGTVLFF	TGTGCCAGCAGCGTAGTAAGGGGGACCGTACTGTTTTTT
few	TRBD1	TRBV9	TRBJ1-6	CASSTTLTGNSPLHF	TGTGCCAGCAGCACTACCTTGACAGGGAATTCACCCCTCCACTTT
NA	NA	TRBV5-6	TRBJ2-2	CASSSPLGVSGTGELFF	TGTGCCAGCAGCTCACCTCTAGGGGTGAGTGGCACCGGGGAGCTGTTTTTT
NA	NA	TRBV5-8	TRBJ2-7	CASSLHKGYEQYF	TGTGCCAGCAGCTTGCATAAGGGCTACGAGCAGTACTTC
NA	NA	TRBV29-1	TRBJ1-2	CSAKVSNYGYTF	TGCAGCGCGAAGGTATCGAACTATGGCTACACCTTC
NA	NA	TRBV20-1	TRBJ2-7	CSADQYEQYF	TGCAGTGCTGACCAGTACGAGCAGTACTTC
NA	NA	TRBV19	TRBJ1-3	CASGVAGNTIYF	TGTGCCAGTGGGGTAGCCGGAAACACCATATATTTT
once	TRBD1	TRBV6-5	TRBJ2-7	CASSKTGWYEQYF	TGTGCCAGCAGTAAGACAGGGTGGTACGAGCAGTACTTC
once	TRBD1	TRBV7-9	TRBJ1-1	CASSRTGGVTEAFF	TGTGCCAGCAGCCGGACAGGGGGCGTCACTGAAGCTTTCTTT
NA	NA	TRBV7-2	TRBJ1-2	CASGSTGPYGYTF	TGTGCCAGCGGCTCCACCGGGCCTTATGGCTACACCTTC